The clone carrying this T cell receptor beta chain was seen a single time. This CDR3 region has 18 residues. The germline gives CDR1 ENHRY, CDR2 SYGVKD. The V end was cut by 5 bases, the J end by 1 base, with 18 bases between. TCRdb re-called clones from the PCR reads using MiXCR. The table has about 89,000 clones, around 13% seen once. These data belong to a study of metastatic and nonmetastatic thyroid tumors. No patient received treatment before thyroid surgery. This sequence was found in a female donor with papillary thyroid cancer or a benign thyroid nodule (not recorded which). Some clones in this sample may be carry-over from other donors' samples. The sample consisted of tumor tissue. The chain links TRBV10-3 to TRBJ2-6; D possibly matches TRBD1 or TRBD2 (6 bases each). CDR3 residues: CAISTSTPGASGANVLTF. The CDR3 region has the DNA TGTGCCATCAGTACTTCGACTCCGGGGGCTTCTGGGGCCAACGTCCTGACTTTC.